This is a list of T cell receptor beta chains from one sample in a study of blood T cell repertoires in COVID-19. Data came from immunoSEQ multiplex PCR; TCRdb stores just in-frame clones and leaves some out. This table holds about 170,000 clones, 75% to 90% found once. The sequenced sample was peripheral blood. The source of these receptors is a human donor with acute or convalescent COVID-19. The donor label of this sample is uncertain. CDR3s include the opening cysteine and the closing phenylalanine or tryptophan. Fields, in order: D gene, J gene, V gene, clone size, CDR3 protein, CDR3 DNA. A D gene is named only where the DNA matches it firmly. The size of a clone is reported for some rows only, either as once, few or many, or as a class for expanded clones.

D: NA; J: TRBJ1-6; V: TRBV5-1; size: NA; CDR3: CASSLEPSSYNSPLHF; DNA: TGCGCCAGCAGCTTGGAACCCAGCTCCTATAATTCACCCCTCCACTTT
D: TRBD1; J: TRBJ2-7; V: TRBV10-3; size: NA; CDR3: CAISGGTGLIVQYF; DNA: TGTGCCATCAGTGGTGGGACAGGGCTTATTGTGCAGTACTTC
D: NA; J: TRBJ2-2; V: TRBV6-2/TRBV6-3; size: once; CDR3: CASSYSIRGQANTGELFF; DNA: TGTGCCAGCAGTTACTCGATCAGGGGACAAGCGAACACCGGGGAGCTGTTTTTT
D: TRBD2; J: TRBJ2-3; V: TRBV19; size: NA; CDR3: CASSIESGGATDTQYF; DNA: TGTGCCAGTAGTATTGAAAGCGGGGGGGCCACAGATACGCAGTATTTT
D: NA; J: TRBJ1-1; V: TRBV19; size: NA; CDR3: CASTNHNRDTEAFF; DNA: TGTGCCAGTACAAACCACAACCGGGACACTGAAGCTTTCTTT
D: NA; J: TRBJ2-1; V: TRBV5-4; size: NA; CDR3: CASRPGLTRKDNEQFF; DNA: TGTGCCAGCCGCCCGGGACTCACCAGAAAGGACAATGAGCAGTTCTTC
D: NA; J: TRBJ1-5; V: TRBV6-2/TRBV6-3; size: few; CDR3: CASSKGEGQPQHF; DNA: TGTGCCAGCAGTAAGGGGGAAGGGCAGCCCCAGCATTTT
D: NA; J: TRBJ1-1; V: TRBV10-3; size: NA; CDR3: CAIQVGSSGNTEAFF; DNA: TGTGCCATCCAGGTGGGCAGCTCCGGGAACACTGAAGCTTTCTTT
D: NA; J: TRBJ2-3; V: TRBV6-2/TRBV6-3; size: few; CDR3: CASSYRGGTDTQYF; DNA: TGTGCCAGCAGTTACAGGGGGGGGACAGATACGCAGTATTTT
D: NA; J: TRBJ1-1; V: TRBV27; size: NA; CDR3: CASSPTVNTEAFF; DNA: TGTGCCAGCAGTCCGACAGTTAACACTGAAGCTTTCTTT
D: TRBD2; J: TRBJ2-7; V: TRBV6-5; size: once; CDR3: CASSYSLAGAAYEQYF; DNA: TGTGCCAGCAGTTACTCTCTAGCGGGGGCTGCCTACGAGCAGTACTTC
D: NA; J: TRBJ2-6; V: TRBV5-1; size: NA; CDR3: CASSLVEGERVEDGANVLTF; DNA: TGCGCCAGCAGCTTGGTAGAGGGGGAAAGAGTAGAAGATGGGGCCAACGTCCTGACTTTC
D: NA; J: TRBJ1-6; V: TRBV27; size: NA; CDR3: CASSEGDAYNSPLHF; DNA: TGTGCCAGCTCCGAGGGGGACGCCTATAATTCACCCCTCCACTTT
D: TRBD2; J: TRBJ2-7; V: TRBV19; size: NA; CDR3: CASRVRHGSSGGINEQYF; DNA: TGTGCCAGTAGAGTACGTCATGGGTCTAGCGGGGGGATCAACGAGCAGTACTTC
D: NA; J: TRBJ1-4; V: TRBV15; size: NA; CDR3: CATSGGRALGGEKLFF; DNA: TGTGCCACCAGCGGGGGCCGGGCCTTAGGGGGTGAAAAACTGTTTTTT
D: NA; J: TRBJ1-4; V: TRBV11-2; size: NA; CDR3: CASSRGQKNEKLFF; DNA: TGTGCCAGCAGCCGAGGACAGAAAAATGAAAAACTGTTTTTT
D: NA; J: TRBJ1-1; V: TRBV7-9; size: NA; CDR3: CASSLVGGENTEAFF; DNA: TGTGCCAGCAGCTTAGTTGGGGGGGAGAACACTGAAGCTTTCTTT
D: TRBD1; J: TRBJ2-2; V: TRBV7-3; size: NA; CDR3: CASSSRGQGGELFF; DNA: TGTGCCAGCAGCTCCAGGGGGCAGGGCGGGGAGCTGTTTTTT